Presented here are 30 T cell receptor beta chains from one specimen sequenced in a study of T-cell reconstitution after alpha-beta-depleted transplantation in children. Unique molecular identifiers were incorporated during preparation of the TCRbeta library. One entry per CDR3 protein, called by TCRdb with MiXCR from the PCR reads. The table lists about 610,000 distinct CDR3 sequences, over 9.5% of them singletons. The starting material was PBMCs from the stem cell graft donor, obtained from the stem cell graft. The receptors were gathered from a human donor who donated a stem cell graft to a child with acute myeloid leukemia.

CDR3 protein: CSARDERDNTDTQYF. As DNA, the CDR3 is TGCAGTGCTAGAGATGAGAGGGACAACACAGATACGCAGTATTTT. The chain employs TRBV20-1 and TRBJ2-3; possible D gene TRBD1, 6 bases. CDR1 is DFQATT, CDR2 SNEGSKA, per germline (reference sequence). This CDR3 has 15 residues. Trimming shortened V by 0 bases and J by 2 bases, and 12 bases separated the two germline ends.

The rearrangement links TRBV2 to TRBJ2-1; 13 bases are a match to TRBD2. V was clipped by 4 bases and J by 8 bases; unmatched bases: 8. The germline V gene encodes CDR1 SNHLY and CDR2 FYNNEI. The CDR3 has 16 amino acids. Here the CDR3 DNA reads TGTGCCAGCAGTGGCGGGACTAGCGGGATGGGACATGAGCAGTTCTTC. This translates into CASSGGTSGMGHEQFF.

In its sample, this clonotype was seen many times. The chain couples TRBV11-2 to TRBJ2-7, with D unresolved. This CDR3 has 11 amino acids. The germline V gene has CDR1 SGHAT and CDR2 FQNNGV. V was trimmed by 5 bases and J by 5 bases, leaving 7 bases between them. The CDR3, as DNA: TGTGCCAGCAGCCTTGGGAACGAGCAGTACTTC. This codes for CASSLGNEQYF.

This clonotype occurred many times. The gene calls are TRBV20-1 and TRBJ1-2; possible D gene TRBD1, 6 bases. The V and J ends lost 3 bases and 6 bases respectively, with 14 bases between them. The CDR3 contains 13 residues. The germline V gene has CDR1 DFQATT and CDR2 SNEGSKA (reference sequence). The CDR3 coding sequence is TGCAGTGCTAGTAATCCCGGGGGCGATGGCTACACCTTC. It encodes CSASNPGGDGYTF.

This clonotype was seen a handful of times. The chain links TRBV30 to TRBJ1-1; D is uncertain. Germline values: CDR1 GTSNPN, CDR2 SVGIG (reference sequence). Trimming took 4 bases from V and 1 from J, leaving 7 bases between them. This CDR3 is 12 amino acids long. The CDR3 bases are TGTGCCTGGAAGCGGAGGAACACTGAAGCTTTCTTT. Its translation: CAWKRRNTEAFF.

The table lists this clonotype with many counts. The chain couples TRBV7-8 to TRBJ1-1, with a tentative D call TRBD1 (5 bases). The CDR3 has 15 residues. In germline, CDR1 is SGHVS, CDR2 FQNEAQ. Deletions cut 10 bases from V and 0 bases from J, with 18 bases between. CDR3 loop: CATIGAPTLNTEAFF. Here the CDR3 DNA reads TGTGCCACGATAGGGGCCCCAACCTTGAACACTGAAGCTTTCTTT. The full variable domain, rest sourced from reference TRBV7-8 and TRBJ1-1, is GAGVSQSPRYKVAKRGQDVALRCDPISGHVSLFWYQQALGQGPEFLTYFQNEAQLDKSGLPSDRFFAERPEGSVSTLKIQRTQQEDSAVYLCATIGAPTLNTEAFFGQGTRLTVV.

In its sample, this clonotype was seen many times. The chain links TRBV20-1 to TRBJ2-3; 7 nucleotides match TRBD2. Germline assignment: CDR1 DFQATT and CDR2 SNEGSKA (reference sequence). Trimming took 0 bases from V and 1 from J; bases not matched to a gene: 7. CDR3 length: 16 amino acids. The CDR3 loop is CSARDLAGEGTDTQYF. CDR3 coding DNA: TGCAGTGCTAGAGATTTGGCGGGAGAGGGCACAGATACGCAGTATTTT.

This clonotype was picked up many times. The chain has TRBV5-1 and TRBJ2-3; D unclear. Germline V gene lookup returns CDR1 SGHRS and CDR2 YFSETQ. The CDR3 sequence is 14 residues long. Trimming left V 4 bases short and J 4 bases short, with 13 bases between. In DNA form, the CDR3 reads TGCGCCAGCAGCCCGGTCGGGTACTCAGATACGCAGTATTTT. The encoded protein is CASSPVGYSDTQYF.

The sample holds many counts of this clonotype. This chain joins TRBV20-1 and TRBJ2-5, with D tentatively TRBD2 (6 bases). The V end was cut by 6 bases, the J end by 2 bases, with 19 bases between. The CDR3 is 15 amino acids. The germline V gene has CDR1 DFQATT and CDR2 SNEGSKA (reference sequence). CDR3 region: CSASGASVGQETQYF. CDR3 in DNA: TGCAGTGCAAGTGGGGCTAGCGTGGGACAAGAGACCCAGTACTTC.

This chain joins TRBV6-5 and TRBJ2-7; D is perhaps TRBD1 (5 bases). V lost 1 base and J 0 bases, leaving 10 bases between the germline ends. Germline V lookup: CDR1 MNHEY, CDR2 SVGAGI. The CDR3 runs 15 residues. The chain's CDR3 is CASSYYQGSSYEQYF. DNA of the CDR3: TGTGCCAGCAGTTACTACCAGGGCAGCTCCTACGAGCAGTACTTC.

This clonotype was seen ten or more times. This chain uses TRBV12-3 or TRBV12-4 with TRBJ2-7; 10 bases align to TRBD2. V lost 6 bases, J lost 0 bases, and 2 bases stayed unmatched. CDR3 size: 14 residues. The CDR3 protein is CASSSSGSSYEQYF. The CDR3 DNA reads as TGTGCCAGCAGCTCTAGCGGGAGCTCCTACGAGCAGTACTTC.

The J gene is TRBJ2-7, the V gene TRBV19; the match to TRBD2 covers 7 bases. The V segment lost 4 bases and the J segment 4 bases; nucleotides outside the gene matches: 10. CDR3 length: 15 residues. Per the germline V gene, CDR1 is LNHDA and CDR2 is SQIVND (reference sequence). CDR3 region: CASSKIEAGVYEQYF. The CDR3 nucleotides read TGTGCCAGTAGTAAGATCGAGGCGGGAGTTTACGAGCAGTACTTC.

This clonotype was detected a few times. The V gene is TRBV28, the J gene TRBJ2-3; TRBD1 agrees at 8 bases. Germline CDR1 and CDR2: MDHEN and SYDVKM. The CDR3 spans 14 residues. V was clipped by 3 bases and J by 6 bases; unmatched bases: 5. For the CDR3, the DNA is TGTGCCAGCAGTTTGACAGGGGCGGGGGATACGCAGTATTTT. Protein: CASSLTGAGDTQYF.

CDR3 protein: CSASARLTNNEQFF. Written as DNA, the CDR3 is TGCAGTGCTAGTGCCCGGCTAACGAACAATGAGCAGTTCTTC. J is TRBJ2-1 and V is TRBV20-1, with no clear D. V was shortened by 3 bases and J by 5 bases, with 14 bases between the two germline ends. Germline V gene sequence: CDR1 DFQATT, CDR2 SNEGSKA (reference sequence). The CDR3 length is 14 residues.

J is TRBJ2-7 and V is TRBV7-9; the D gene is possibly TRBD2 (6 bases). V was shortened by 6 bases and J by 5 bases, with 26 bases between the two germline ends. Germline CDR1 and CDR2: SEHNR and FQNEAQ (reference sequence). The CDR3 covers 17 residues. In DNA, the CDR3 is TGTGCCAGCAGTCCCCGTAGGGGCGGGACCCAACCAAACGAGCAGTACTTC. Its translation: CASSPRRGGTQPNEQYF. Together with reference TRBV7-9 and TRBJ2-7, the CDR3 gives the full variable domain: DTGVSQNPRHKITKRGQNVTFRCDPISEHNRLYWYRQTLGQGPEFLTYFQNEAQLEKSRLLSDRFSAERPKGSFSTLEIQRTEQGDSAMYLCASSPRRGGTQPNEQYFGPGTRLTVT.

The chain employs TRBV12-3 or TRBV12-4 and TRBJ2-7; D uncertain. V lost 6 bases, J lost 6 bases, and 12 bases lay in between. CDR3 length: 12 residues. The chain's CDR3 is CASRERTAEQYF. The CDR3, as DNA: TGTGCCAGCAGAGAAAGGACCGCCGAGCAGTACTTC.

This clonotype has just a few counts. This chain uses TRBV7-9 with TRBJ2-7; 9 bases map to TRBD1. CDR1 SEHNR and CDR2 FQNEAQ come from the germline V gene (reference sequence). V lost 5 bases, J lost 2 bases, and 7 bases stayed unmatched. The CDR3 loop spans 15 amino acids. The chain's CDR3 is CASSITGTGTYEQYF. Here the CDR3 DNA reads TGTGCCAGCAGCATCACCGGGACAGGGACCTACGAGCAGTACTTC.

V and J are TRBV20-1 and TRBJ2-7; 9 nucleotides line up with TRBD1. The junction had 11 bases not matched to a gene; V was cut back by 5 bases and J by 6 bases. Germline CDR1 is DFQATT and CDR2 is SNEGSKA (reference sequence). The CDR3 spans 14 residues. The CDR3 DNA reads TGCAGTGCTGGCGTCCCGGGACAGGGATCCGAGCAGTACTTC. This encodes CSAGVPGQGSEQYF.

In this sample, this clonotype turned up a few times. The CDR3: CATSRGGNEQFF. The CDR3 DNA reads as TGTGCCACCAGCAGAGGAGGGAATGAGCAGTTCTTC. The gene calls are TRBV15 and TRBJ2-1, with D maybe TRBD2 (5 bases). Trimming removed 1 base from V and 7 bases from J, with 5 bases in between. Germline CDR1 is LNHNV and CDR2 is YYDKDF (reference sequence). This CDR3 region has 12 residues.

The sample holds many counts of this clonotype. This sequence joins TRBV7-2 and TRBJ2-5; D tentatively reads TRBD1 or TRBD2 (5 bases each). The CDR3 extends over 16 amino acids. CDR1 and CDR2 (germline): SGHTA, FQGNSA. Trimming took off 1 base at V and 2 bases at J, with 14 bases between the two ends. In nucleotides, the CDR3 is TGTGCCAGCAGCTTAGGTACGGGACCATCACAAGAGACCCAGTACTTC. Protein: CASSLGTGPSQETQYF.

This clonotype was observed at least ten times. The rearrangement uses TRBV28 and TRBJ2-3, with 7 positions matching TRBD2. Germline loops: CDR1 MDHEN, CDR2 SYDVKM. Trimming took 3 bases from V and 6 from J; bases not matched to a gene: 12. This CDR3 has 16 amino acids. DNA for the CDR3: TGTGCCAGCAGTTTGGTGGGGCTAGCGGAGGGGGATACGCAGTATTTT. Encoded protein: CASSLVGLAEGDTQYF.

This clonotype came up a few times. The chain combines TRBV7-9 with TRBJ2-7; D is perhaps TRBD2 (5 bases). V lost 9 bases to trimming and J lost 3 bases, with 15 bases between them. There are 13 residues in the CDR3. Germline loops: CDR1 SEHNR, CDR2 FQNEAQ (reference sequence). CDR3 DNA: TGTGCCAGTAGTCCCGGGGTGAACTACGAGCAGTACTTC. Translating it yields CASSPGVNYEQYF. The full variable domain, rest sourced from reference TRBV7-9 and TRBJ2-7, is DTGVSQNPRHKITKRGQNVTFRCDPISEHNRLYWYRQTLGQGPEFLTYFQNEAQLEKSRLLSDRFSAERPKGSFSTLEIQRTEQGDSAMYLCASSPGVNYEQYFGPGTRLTVT.

The chain is built from TRBV11-2 and TRBJ2-1; no clear D gene. The CDR3 runs 12 residues. V dropped 5 bases and J dropped 8 bases, with 10 bases sitting between them. Germline V gene lookup returns CDR1 SGHAT and CDR2 FQNNGV. The CDR3 nucleotides are TGTGCCAGCAGCCGGGTTCGCGATGAGCAGTTCTTC. Translated, it gives CASSRVRDEQFF.

The CDR3: CASSEGSATYNEQFF. The CDR3 DNA follows: TGTGCCAGCAGTGAAGGTAGCGCCACATACAATGAGCAGTTCTTC. The chain is built from TRBV6-4 and TRBJ2-1; tentative D call: TRBD2 (5 bases). V lost 3 bases and J lost 4, with 13 bases in between. Germline assignment: CDR1 MRHNA and CDR2 SNTAGT. The CDR3 has 15 residues.

This clonotype has only a few counts. The chain uses TRBV6-2 or TRBV6-3 and TRBJ2-3, with 7 bases lining up with TRBD1. V shed 7 bases, J shed 3 bases, and the junction held 7 bases outside the gene matches. The CDR3 length is 14 residues. Germline-derived CDR1 and CDR2 are MNHEY and SVGEGT. CDR3 DNA sequence: TGTGCCAGCATTGAGGGGGCTTATACAGATACGCAGTATTTT. Amino acid sequence: CASIEGAYTDTQYF.

This clonotype has more than one count but fewer than ten. CDR3 region: CASRRNRESTGELFF. Here the CDR3 DNA reads TGTGCCAGCCGGCGCAATCGAGAGTCCACCGGGGAGCTGTTTTTT. The chain combines TRBV27 with TRBJ2-2; D is uncertain. CDR1 is MNHEY, CDR2 SMNVEV, per germline (reference sequence). The length of the CDR3 is 15 residues. Trimming cost V 8 bases and J 4 bases, with 17 bases left between them.

The sample holds a few counts of this clonotype. Sequence at one end of the junction differs from germline and may be a read error. This sequence joins TRBV15 and TRBJ2-1; 7 bases align to TRBD1. The CDR3 has 16 residues. CDR1 and CDR2 from the germline V gene are LNHNV and YYDKDF (reference sequence). The CDR3 DNA is TGTGCCACCAGCGGAGAGCTCCAGGGGGCCTACAATGAGCAGTTCTTC. It codes for CATSGELQGAYNEQFF.

The chain combines TRBV6-5 with TRBJ2-2, with a possible D match to TRBD2 (6 bases). The CDR3 totals 18 residues. CDR1 MNHEY and CDR2 SVGAGI come from the germline V gene. V lost 0 bases to trimming and J lost 4 bases, with 18 bases between them. The CDR3 nucleotides are TGTGCCAGCAGTTACTCACCGCCTCAACCGACTAGCACCGGGGAGCTGTTTTTT. Its translation is CASSYSPPQPTSTGELFF.

Ten or more counts support this clonotype. The chain has TRBV12-3 or TRBV12-4 and TRBJ1-5; D is perhaps TRBD1 (6 bases). Trimming shortened V by 1 base and J by 6 bases, and 13 bases separated the two germline ends. There are 15 residues in the CDR3. The CDR3 is CASSLVAGGRQPQHF. The CDR3 DNA follows: TGTGCCAGCAGTTTAGTAGCTGGGGGCCGTCAGCCCCAGCATTTT.

This chain uses TRBV7-3 with TRBJ2-3; TRBD2 aligns across 10 bases. This CDR3 is 17 amino acids long. Germline V gene sequence: CDR1 SGHTA, CDR2 FQGTGA. Trimming took 8 bases from V and 2 from J; bases not matched to a gene: 13. CDR3 sequence reads: CASRSGRALAHTDTQYF. The DNA of the CDR3 is TGTGCCAGCCGAAGCGGGAGGGCCCTCGCACACACAGATACGCAGTATTTT.